Presented here are 22 T cell receptor beta chains from one specimen sequenced in a study of CD8 T cells in ankylosing spondylitis. TCRdb ran MiXCR on the 5' RACE reads and lists one entry per CDR3 protein. The sample includes some 150,000 distinct CDR3 sequences, 44% of them seen just once. The sequenced sample consisted of synovial fluid, either unsorted or a sorted T cell fraction (not recorded which). These receptor sequences come from a male donor with ankylosing spondylitis.

V is TRBV10-3 and J is TRBJ2-7; D perhaps matches TRBD1 (7 bases). V lost 0 bases, J lost 2 bases, and 17 bases lay in between. There are 17 residues in the CDR3. From germline, CDR1 is ENHRY and CDR2 SYGVKD. The CDR3 nucleotides read TGTGCCATCAGTGAGTCTGCGGGGACAGTCCTTCCCTACGAGCAGTACTTC. Translated, it gives CAISESAGTVLPYEQYF.

The chain combines TRBV7-9 with TRBJ1-5; D is uncertain. Germline V gives CDR1 SEHNR, CDR2 FQNEAQ (reference sequence). The CDR3 runs 15 residues. The V and J ends lost 0 bases and 7 bases respectively, with 13 bases between them. In DNA, the CDR3 is TGTGCCAGCAGCTTAGCGCAGTCCCGGGTCCAGCCCCAGCATTTT. It specifies CASSLAQSRVQPQHF.

Only a few counts were recorded for this clonotype. The V and J genes are TRBV28 and TRBJ2-3, with a weak D call TRBD1 (5 bases). The V end lost 3 bases, the J end lost 0 bases, and 10 bases lay between the germline ends. Germline V CDR1 and CDR2: MDHEN, SYDVKM. This CDR3 is built from 15 residues. The CDR3 sequence: CASSFLRVSTDTQYF. As DNA, the CDR3 is TGTGCCAGCAGTTTCCTCAGGGTTAGCACAGATACGCAGTATTTT.

The chain combines TRBV15 with TRBJ1-2; D call uncertain. This CDR3 contains 17 residues. Trimming removed 7 bases at V and 0 bases at J, with 21 bases between. The germline V gene has CDR1 LNHNV and CDR2 YYDKDF (reference sequence). Here the CDR3 reads CATTAPSSDPTNYGYTF. CDR3 nucleotides: TGTGCCACCACAGCTCCAAGTTCCGACCCTACTAACTATGGCTACACCTTC.

The table lists this clonotype with a few counts. The chain couples TRBV12-3 or TRBV12-4 to TRBJ2-7, with 10 bases aligning to TRBD2. CDR3 length: 15 residues. The V and J ends lost 5 bases and 3 bases, in that order; junction bases with no gene match: 7. CDR3 sequence (DNA): TGTGCCAGCAGTCTCGGACTAGCGGTTCTCTACGAGCAGTACTTC. This sequence encodes CASSLGLAVLYEQYF.

The gene calls are TRBV6-2 or TRBV6-3 and TRBJ2-5; TRBD2 matches at 13 bases. J lost 4 bases, V lost 5 bases, and 4 bases had no gene match. CDR3 size: 15 residues. Germline CDR1 reads MNHEY; CDR2 reads SVGEGT. The CDR3 nucleotides read TGTGCCAGCAGTACTAGCGGGGGGGGCGCAGAGACCCAGTACTTC. Amino acids: CASSTSGGGAETQYF.

This clonotype was seen only a few times. The chain is built from TRBV7-3 and TRBJ2-3, with TRBD2 identical over 7 bases. With 1 base clipped from V and 5 bases from J, the junction kept 15 bases outside the gene matches. The V gene's germline CDR1 is SGHTA and CDR2 FQGTGA. The CDR3 spans 18 residues. The CDR3: CASSLNRVFFWGGDTQYF. The CDR3 coding sequence is TGTGCCAGCAGCTTAAATCGTGTTTTCTTTTGGGGGGGAGATACGCAGTATTTT.

This clonotype was found many times. The V and J genes are TRBV20-1 and TRBJ2-5; 10 bases line up with TRBD2. V lost 5 bases and J lost 5; bases outside the gene matches: 8. Germline loops: CDR1 DFQATT, CDR2 SNEGSKA (reference sequence). This CDR3 is 14 amino acids long. The CDR3 spells CSAETGLATETQYF. CDR3 coding DNA: TGCAGTGCTGAAACGGGACTAGCGACGGAGACCCAGTACTTC.

The chain employs TRBV11-1 and TRBJ1-4; 9 bases align to TRBD1. The length of the CDR3 is 20 residues. The V gene end was trimmed by 1 base and the J gene end by 0 bases; junction bases not matched to a gene: 12. Germline-derived CDR1 and CDR2 are SGHAT and FQDESV (reference sequence). In nucleotides, the CDR3 is TGTGCCAGCAGCTTAGACCACAGGGGGCCTGGTCTTGCAACTAATGAAAAACTGTTTTTT. This encodes CASSLDHRGPGLATNEKLFF.

The chain employs TRBV7-8 and TRBJ2-1; perhaps TRBD1 as D (6 bases). The CDR3 contains 17 residues. The germline V gene encodes CDR1 SGHVS and CDR2 FQNEAQ. Trimming took 0 bases from V and 4 from J, leaving 16 bases between them. The CDR3, as DNA: TGTGCCAGCAGCTTAGCTTCGGGACACCTATTTTACAATGAGCAGTTCTTC. Translated: CASSLASGHLFYNEQFF. The entire variable domain, with the rest obtained from reference TRBV7-8 and TRBJ2-1, is as follows: GAGVSQSPRYKVAKRGQDVALRCDPISGHVSLFWYQQALGQGPEFLTYFQNEAQLDKSGLPSDRFFAERPEGSVSTLKIQRTQQEDSAVYLCASSLASGHLFYNEQFFGPGTRLTVL.

This clonotype was found a few times. This chain connects TRBV4-3 to TRBJ2-5; possibly TRBD1 for D (5 bases). The CDR3 consists of 15 residues. V was clipped by 0 bases and J by 3 bases, with 11 bases between them. Germline V lookup: CDR1 LGHNA, CDR2 YSLEER. The CDR3 DNA follows: TGCGCCAGCAGCCAAGATCTCCAGGGTGAAGAGACCCAGTACTTC. Its translation is CASSQDLQGEETQYF.

The chain couples TRBV6-5 to TRBJ1-2, with D perhaps matching TRBD1 (5 bases). Trimming cost V 2 bases and J 2 bases, with 9 bases left between them. The CDR3 totals 14 residues. Germline V gives CDR1 MNHEY, CDR2 SVGAGI. For the CDR3, the DNA is TGTGCCAGCAGTTACCCGGAGGGGAACTATGGCTACACCTTC. This sequence encodes CASSYPEGNYGYTF.

This clonotype was observed a handful of times. This sequence joins TRBV7-6 and TRBJ2-1; 11 bases line up with TRBD2. The CDR3 runs 15 residues. The V gene's germline CDR1 is SGHVS and CDR2 FNYEAQ. V shed 1 base, J shed 8 bases, and the junction held 4 bases outside the gene matches. The CDR3 here is CASSLDPGLADEQFF. The CDR3 DNA sequence: TGTGCCAGCAGCTTAGATCCGGGACTAGCGGATGAGCAGTTCTTC.

The chain combines TRBV7-6 with TRBJ2-2; D remains unclear. V dropped 3 bases and J dropped 5 bases, with 4 bases sitting between them. The CDR3 length is 12 residues. Germline V gene data show CDR1 as SGHVS and CDR2 as FNYEAQ. The CDR3: CASSLTTGELFF. The CDR3 DNA is TGTGCCAGCAGCTTGACGACCGGGGAGCTGTTTTTT.

The gene calls are TRBV7-6 and TRBJ2-1; D uncertain. V lost 3 bases and J 8 bases, leaving 14 bases between the germline ends. Germline V gene lookup returns CDR1 SGHVS and CDR2 FNYEAQ. The CDR3 sequence is 14 residues long. DNA for the CDR3: TGTGCCAGCAGCTTTCGACCGACGGGCGATGAGCAGTTCTTC. Encoded protein: CASSFRPTGDEQFF.

This clonotype was detected only a few times. The genes are TRBV11-2 and TRBJ2-7; 9 bases align to TRBD2. The junction had 13 bases not matched to a gene; V was cut back by 1 base and J by 3 bases. The germline gives CDR1 SGHAT, CDR2 FQNNGV. The CDR3 length is 18 residues. The CDR3 DNA is TGTGCCAGCAGCTTAGTCCCGACACGACTAGCGGAGAACTACGAGCAGTACTTC. Translation: CASSLVPTRLAENYEQYF.

This chain uses TRBV4-3 with TRBJ2-1; 7 bases line up with TRBD1. Trimming removed 0 bases from V and 6 bases from J; junction bases left unmatched: 5. The CDR3 has 15 residues. Germline V CDR1 and CDR2: LGHNA, YSLEER. The CDR3 region is CASSQDFRGLNEQFF. CDR3 coding DNA: TGCGCCAGCAGCCAAGATTTTAGGGGGCTCAATGAGCAGTTCTTC.

The rearrangement links TRBV24-1 to TRBJ2-1; 9 nucleotides line up with TRBD1. This CDR3 contains 15 residues. CDR1 and CDR2 (germline): KGHDR, SFDVKD. With 1 base clipped from V and 7 bases from J, the junction kept 4 bases outside the gene matches. In nucleotides, the CDR3 is TGTGCCACCAGTGATTTCCTCGACAGGGGGAATGAGCAGTTCTTC. Translated, it gives CATSDFLDRGNEQFF.

The chain carries TRBV7-2 and TRBJ2-5, with 8 positions matching TRBD2. The junction had 8 bases not matched to a gene; V was cut back by 5 bases and J by 0 bases. The germline gives CDR1 SGHTA, CDR2 FQGNSA. This CDR3 is 16 amino acids long. The CDR3 is CASSGGTRGHQETQYF. For the CDR3, the DNA is TGTGCCAGCAGCGGGGGGACTAGGGGACACCAAGAGACCCAGTACTTC.

This clonotype was found a few times. V and J are TRBV10-3 and TRBJ2-3; D is unresolved. Trimming removed 6 bases at V and 6 bases at J, with 16 bases between. This CDR3 comprises 14 residues. The V gene's germline CDR1 is ENHRY and CDR2 SYGVKD. The CDR3 nucleotides are TGTGCCATCAGAGGGCCGAAGTGGGCGGATACGCAGTATTTT. Protein sequence: CAIRGPKWADTQYF.

The chain couples TRBV6-5 to TRBJ1-2; D is uncertain. The CDR3 runs 18 residues. The V gene lost 0 bases and the J gene lost 0 bases, with 17 bases spanning the gap. The germline CDR1 and CDR2 sequences are MNHEY and SVGAGI. The CDR3 spells CASSYSRVMTSTNYGYTF. CDR3 nucleotide sequence: TGTGCCAGCAGTTACTCGAGGGTTATGACGAGTACTAACTATGGCTACACCTTC.

The V call is TRBV4-1, the J call TRBJ1-1; D ambiguous. The CDR3 spans 17 residues. CDR1 and CDR2 (germline): MGHRA, YSYEKL. V lost 1 base, J lost 4 bases, and 19 bases lay in between. Here the CDR3 DNA reads TGCGCCAGCAGCCAAGGCATACCAACAGCCCCCTTCACTGAAGCTTTCTTT. Translated: CASSQGIPTAPFTEAFF.